Listed here are 8 T cell receptor beta chains from one sample, sequenced in a study of siplizumab effects on memory and regulatory T cells. The repertoire was sequenced with immunoSEQ multiplex PCR; TCRdb's copy has only in-frame clones and lacks some. The table lists 94,000 or so clones, roughly 93% of them singletons. Material: CD8+ T cells sorted from blood. The receptors shown here come from a human donor in good health.

The genes are TRBV19 and TRBJ2-1; D call uncertain. Germline CDR1 is LNHDA and CDR2 is SQIVND (reference sequence). CDR3 length: 13 amino acids. V was trimmed by 3 bases and J by 5 bases, leaving 8 bases between them. The CDR3 protein is CASSMGLHNEQFF. For the CDR3, the DNA is TGTGCCAGTAGTATGGGTCTTCACAATGAGCAGTTCTTC.

The rearrangement links TRBV14 to TRBJ2-5; 11 bases agree with TRBD2. This CDR3 has 16 residues. The V gene end was trimmed by 0 bases and the J gene end by 5 bases; junction bases not matched to a gene: 5. Germline V CDR1 and CDR2: SGHDN, FVKESK. The CDR3 DNA follows: TGTGCCAGCAGCCAAGAAACTAGCGGGAGTAGGGAGACCCAGTACTTC. Protein: CASSQETSGSRETQYF.

V is TRBV11-2 and J is TRBJ2-3; 9 bases fit TRBD1. This CDR3 has 16 residues. The germline CDR1 and CDR2 sequences are SGHAT and FQNNGV. V was pared by 3 bases and J by 4 bases, with 8 bases of the junction left unmatched. The CDR3, as DNA: TGTGCCAGCAGCTTCCAAACAGGGGGCCGGGCAGATACGCAGTATTTT. It specifies CASSFQTGGRADTQYF.

The genes are TRBV7-3 and TRBJ2-3, with D maybe TRBD1 (6 bases). The CDR3 spans 15 residues. The germline gives CDR1 SGHTA, CDR2 FQGTGA. V dropped 0 bases and J dropped 0 bases, with 7 bases sitting between them. CDR3 residues: CASSLTGASTDTQYF. The CDR3 region has the DNA TGTGCCAGCAGCTTAACGGGGGCTAGCACAGATACGCAGTATTTT.

This chain uses TRBV27 with TRBJ2-7; 8 bases map to TRBD2. Germline V CDR1 and CDR2: MNHEY, SMNVEV (reference sequence). V was pared by 5 bases and J by 3 bases, with 3 bases of the junction left unmatched. This CDR3 region has 13 residues. DNA of the CDR3: TGTGCCAGCAGTCTGGGACTAGGCTACGAGCAGTACTTC. Protein: CASSLGLGYEQYF.

The chain combines TRBV7-8 with TRBJ2-7; D not certain. The CDR3 sequence is 15 residues long. Deletions cut 5 bases from V and 3 bases from J, with 17 bases between. CDR1 is SGHVS and CDR2 is FQNEAQ in the germline V gene. CDR3 residues: CASSVTSQPNYEQYF. In DNA, the CDR3 is TGTGCCAGCAGCGTTACGAGCCAACCGAACTACGAGCAGTACTTC.

The rearrangement uses TRBV5-6 and TRBJ2-3, with a tentative D call TRBD2 (5 bases). Germline assignment: CDR1 SGHDT and CDR2 YYEEEE. Trimming cost V 4 bases and J 2 bases, with 14 bases left between them. This CDR3 contains 15 residues. CDR3 protein: CASSGPSAVTDTQYF. Here the CDR3 DNA reads TGTGCCAGCAGCGGCCCCTCAGCGGTCACAGATACGCAGTATTTT.

This chain joins TRBV7-2 and TRBJ2-7; 10 nucleotides agree with TRBD2. Trimming at V came to 5 bases and at J to 5 bases, leaving 9 bases not matched to a gene. CDR3 size: 15 residues. Germline CDR1 reads SGHTA; CDR2 reads FQGNSA. CDR3 in amino acids: CASSATSGTMNEQYF. The CDR3, as DNA: TGTGCCAGCAGCGCAACTAGCGGGACTATGAACGAGCAGTACTTC.